This T cell receptor beta chain was captured by sequencing in a study of vaccination and CD4 T cells after COVID-19. For the study at large: The convalescents included six males and four females, and among them two were Hispanic while seven were Caucasian.

The germline V gene encodes CDR1 DFQATT and CDR2 SNEGSKA (reference sequence). Between the trimmed V and J ends, which lost 4 bases and 6 bases, there was a span of 13 bases. This CDR3 region has 13 residues. The Oncomine TCR Beta short-read assay generated sequence data from the DNA of cultured CD4+ T cells. TCRdb recomputed calls from the PCR reads with MiXCR, one row per CDR3 protein. This table holds 8,000 or so distinct CDR3 sequences, 20% to 25% found once. This clonotype has more than one count but fewer than ten. Its antigen is unknown. Overall study findings and caveats: The study found that a median approximately 90% of reactive clones in convalescent patients appeared only post-vaccination.

Treatment indicated: roughly 10-day PBMC culture with coronavirus spike peptide pools or control peptides (ViraFEST assay). Positive PCR dates covered March to December 2020, before US Alpha, Beta and Delta variants. Upon completion of approximately 9 days of culture, CD4+ T cells were isolated via negative selection. This receptor was taken from a human donor who had recovered from COVID-19. The rearrangement links TRBV20-1 to TRBJ2-4, with D uncertain. The source was CD4+ T cells from blood, cultured in vitro, collected after SARS-CoV-2 vaccination. CDR3 DNA sequence: TGCAGTGCTATTCCCAACGGCCTAAACATTCAGTACTTC. This encodes CSAIPNGLNIQYF.